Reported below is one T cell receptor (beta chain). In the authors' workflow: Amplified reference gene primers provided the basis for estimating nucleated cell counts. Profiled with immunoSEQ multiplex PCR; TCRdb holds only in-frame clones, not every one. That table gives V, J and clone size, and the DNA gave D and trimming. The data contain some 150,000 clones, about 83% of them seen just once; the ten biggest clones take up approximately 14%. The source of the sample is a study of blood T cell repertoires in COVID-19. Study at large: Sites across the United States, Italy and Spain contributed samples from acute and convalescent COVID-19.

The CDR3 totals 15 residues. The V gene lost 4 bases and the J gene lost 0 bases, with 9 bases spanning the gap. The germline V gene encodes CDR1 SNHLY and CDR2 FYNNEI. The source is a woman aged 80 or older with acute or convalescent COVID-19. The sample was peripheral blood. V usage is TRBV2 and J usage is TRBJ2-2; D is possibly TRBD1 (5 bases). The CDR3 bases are TGTGCCAGCAGTGGGACACTATCGAACACCGGGGAGCTGTTTTTT. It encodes CASSGTLSNTGELFF.